Included here is one T cell receptor beta chain sequence, with context. Antigen specificity is unknown. This record comes from a study of T-cell reconstitution after alpha-beta-depleted transplantation in children. Points from the study as a whole: The authors attributed T-cell counts and diversity one year after transplant mostly to newly produced T cells. As was reported, about two months after transplant, alpha-beta T cells came from several hundred expanded graft clones. After transplant, high TCRbeta diversity at day 60 in some patients arose from surviving recipient T cells and thymic progenitors.

CDR1 DFQATT and CDR2 SNEGSKA come from the germline V gene (reference sequence). Trimming removed 6 bases at V and 2 bases at J, with 14 bases between. This CDR3 is 13 amino acids long. Molecular barcoding with unique molecular identifiers was used for the TCRbeta library. Using its own MiXCR run on the PCR reads, TCRdb lists one record per CDR3 protein. The data show hundreds of thousands of distinct CDR3 sequences, approximately 22% seen once. The specimen comprised PBMCs, mostly from graft donor cells, sampled 360 days after TCRalphabeta/CD19-depleted stem cell transplant. The source is a boy less than two years old who had a stem cell transplant for acute myeloid leukemia, so the T cells may come from the graft donor. This chain uses TRBV20-1 with TRBJ2-7; perhaps D is TRBD1 or TRBD2 (5 bases each). CDR3 in DNA: TGCAGTGCAAAGGGACGGAGGCCCTACGAGCAGTACTTC. Translating gives CSAKGRRPYEQYF.